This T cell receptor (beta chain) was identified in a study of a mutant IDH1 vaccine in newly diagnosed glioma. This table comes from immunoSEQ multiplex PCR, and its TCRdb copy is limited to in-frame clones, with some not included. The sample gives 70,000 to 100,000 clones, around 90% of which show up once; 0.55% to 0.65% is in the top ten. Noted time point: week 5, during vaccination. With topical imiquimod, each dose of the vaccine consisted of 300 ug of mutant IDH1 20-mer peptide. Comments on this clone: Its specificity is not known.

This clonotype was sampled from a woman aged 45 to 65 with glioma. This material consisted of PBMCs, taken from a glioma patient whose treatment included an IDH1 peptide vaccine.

CDR3 amino acids: CASSLGLAGSYEQYF. CDR3 DNA sequence: TGTGCCAGCAGCTTGGGACTAGCGGGGTCCTACGAGCAGTACTTC. V gene TRBV11-2 combines with J gene TRBJ2-7, with 13 nucleotides matching TRBD2. This CDR3 is built from 15 residues. With 3 bases clipped from V and 1 base from J, the junction kept 0 bases outside the gene matches. Germline CDR1 is SGHAT and CDR2 is FQNNGV.